These 3 T cell receptor beta chains came from one sample sequenced in a study of blood T cells in healthy people across ages. Alongside a J-beta primer mix, a sample-barcoded 5' primer served in a second PCR lasting about 6 to 11 cycles. TCRdb recomputed calls from the 5' RACE reads with MiXCR, one row per CDR3 protein. The sample lists just under 750,000 distinct CDR3 sequences, 20% to 25% occurring once. Material for sequencing was blood. Receptors originate from a man aged 70-80 years in good health.

In its sample, this clonotype was seen a few times. V gene TRBV18 combines with J gene TRBJ2-2; either TRBD1 or TRBD2 may fit D (5 bases each). Germline V lookup: CDR1 KGHSH, CDR2 LQKENI. CDR3 length equals 15 residues. V shed 3 bases and J shed 7 bases, with 15 bases lying between them. The CDR3 nucleotides read TGTGCCAGCTCACCCACCGTTGGGACCGGCGGGGAGCTGTTTTTT. Encoded protein: CASSPTVGTGGELFF. The full variable domain, completed using reference TRBV18 and TRBJ2-2, is NAGVMQNPRHLVRRRGQEARLRCSPMKGHSHVYWYRQLPEEGLKFMVYLQKENIIDESGMPKERFSAEFPKEGPSILRIQQVVRGDSAAYFCASSPTVGTGGELFFGEGSRLTVL.

DNA for the CDR3: TGCGCCAGCAGGGGTGAAAAACTGTTTTTT. Translated, it gives CASRGEKLFF. The chain carries TRBV5-1 and TRBJ1-4; D unresolved. Germline V gives CDR1 SGHRS, CDR2 YFSETQ. The CDR3 spans 10 residues. Trimming took off 5 bases at V and 7 bases at J, with 3 bases between the two ends.

The gene calls are TRBV20-1 and TRBJ2-5; a weak D match, TRBD1 (6 bases). This CDR3 spans 13 amino acids. Trimming left V 5 bases short and J 5 bases short, with 15 bases between. Germline CDR1 and CDR2: DFQATT and SNEGSKA (reference sequence). CDR3 region: CSAAIQGRETQYF. In DNA, the CDR3 is TGCAGTGCTGCGATACAGGGAAGGGAGACCCAGTACTTC.